The 24 T cell receptor beta chains below come from one sample, sequenced in a study of blood T cell repertoires in COVID-19. Sequenced by immunoSEQ multiplex PCR; TCRdb stores in-frame clones only, minus some. The profile covers over 25,000 clones, with about nine tenths appearing a single time and 0.9% to 1.1% taken by the ten largest. The sequencing sample was made of peripheral blood. The source is a man between 65 and 85 years old with active or convalescent COVID-19.

The gene calls are TRBV5-1 and TRBJ2-2, with D perhaps matching TRBD2 (6 bases). The germline CDR1 and CDR2 sequences are SGHRS and YFSETQ. V was clipped by 0 bases and J by 2 bases, with 11 bases between them. CDR3 size: 16 residues. The CDR3 sequence is CASSLAAGTNTGELFF. CDR3 in DNA: TGCGCCAGCAGCTTGGCGGCTGGGACTAACACCGGGGAGCTGTTTTTT.

This CDR3 is CASSWGTTDQPQHF. CDR3 nucleotide sequence: TGCGCCAGCAGCTGGGGGACAACAGATCAGCCCCAGCATTTT. The chain couples TRBV5-1 to TRBJ1-5; possible D gene TRBD1, 6 bases. V was cut by 3 bases and J by 5 bases, with 12 bases left in between. The CDR3 sequence is 14 residues long. CDR1 SGHRS and CDR2 YFSETQ come from the germline V gene. The full variable domain, with the rest looked up from reference TRBV5-1 and TRBJ1-5, is KAGVTQTPRYLIKTRGQQVTLSCSPISGHRSVSWYQQTPGQGLQFLFEYFSETQRNKGNFPGRFSGRQFSNSRSEMNVSTLELGDSALYLCASSWGTTDQPQHFGDGTRLSIL.

This chain joins TRBV24-1 and TRBJ1-2, with TRBD1 identical over 8 bases. The germline gives CDR1 KGHDR, CDR2 SFDVKD. This CDR3 has 18 residues. The trim removed 2 bases at V and 4 bases at J, leaving 14 bases unmatched. CDR3 sequence: CATSDSIHGQGPLYGYTF. The CDR3 nucleotides are TGTGCCACCAGTGATTCTATTCACGGACAGGGCCCCCTCTATGGCTACACCTTC.

J is TRBJ2-2 and V is TRBV2, with TRBD2 matching 9 bases. With 6 bases clipped from V and 7 bases from J, the junction kept 6 bases outside the gene matches. The germline CDR1 and CDR2 sequences are SNHLY and FYNNEI. The CDR3 runs 14 residues. The CDR3 protein is CASRGLANHGELFF. The CDR3 DNA follows: TGTGCCAGCAGGGGACTAGCCAATCACGGGGAGCTGTTTTTT.

This clone has just a few counts. As DNA, the CDR3 is TGCGCCAGCAGTCAGGCCCCTGATGGCGAGCAGTACTTC. Residues: CASSQAPDGEQYF. The chain couples TRBV5-1 to TRBJ2-7; D gene ambiguous. This CDR3 spans 13 amino acids. CDR1 SGHRS and CDR2 YFSETQ come from the germline V gene. The V gene lost 5 bases and the J gene lost 6 bases, with 15 bases spanning the gap.

The chain carries TRBV18 and TRBJ1-1, with 10 positions matching TRBD1. Unmatched junction bases numbered 6, after V lost 4 bases and J lost 7 bases. CDR1 is KGHSH and CDR2 is LQKENI in the germline V gene. This CDR3 has 14 amino acids. The CDR3 is CASSQTGGEDEAFF. Written as DNA, the CDR3 is TGTGCCAGCTCACAGACAGGGGGCGAAGATGAAGCTTTCTTT.

The V and J genes are TRBV5-1 and TRBJ1-1; D uncertain. Deletions cut 3 bases from V and 4 bases from J, with 13 bases between. CDR1 is SGHRS and CDR2 is YFSETQ in the germline V gene. CDR3 length: 14 residues. CDR3 DNA sequence: TGCGCCAGCAGCTCCCAAGGAGGTTCCACTGAAGCTTTCTTT. Translation: CASSSQGGSTEAFF.

This rearrangement joins TRBV6-5 to TRBJ1-5, with 9 positions matching TRBD1. The V and J ends lost 6 bases and 5 bases, in that order; junction bases with no gene match: 5. CDR3 size: 14 residues. CDR1 MNHEY and CDR2 SVGAGI come from the germline V gene. The DNA for the CDR3 is TGTGCCAGCAGAACAGGGGGCTGGGATCAGCCCCAGCATTTT. Protein: CASRTGGWDQPQHF.

This clone was counted a single time. The chain uses TRBV27 and TRBJ1-3, with TRBD1 identical over 7 bases. V shed 6 bases and J 4 bases; nucleotides not matched to a gene: 6. Germline CDR1 reads MNHEY; CDR2 reads SMNVEV (reference sequence). CDR3 size: 14 residues. The CDR3 reads CASSRPGQGNTIYF. For the CDR3, the DNA is TGTGCCAGCAGCCGTCCGGGACAGGGAAACACCATATATTTT.

The chain carries TRBV7-9 and TRBJ1-6; 8 nucleotides line up with TRBD1. Germline V gene data show CDR1 as SEHNR and CDR2 as FQNEAQ (reference sequence). V lost 4 bases, J lost 0 bases, and 2 bases stayed unmatched. This CDR3 is 16 amino acids long. As DNA, the CDR3 is TGTGCCAGCAGCTCAGACAGGGGCTCCTATAATTCACCCCTCCACTTT. It translates to CASSSDRGSYNSPLHF.

The V gene is TRBV5-1, the J gene TRBJ1-5, with 8 positions matching TRBD1. Germline assignment: CDR1 SGHRS and CDR2 YFSETQ. The CDR3 consists of 14 residues. J lost 7 bases, V lost 1 base, and 4 bases had no gene match. CDR3 DNA: TGCGCCAGCAGCTTGTCGGCAGGGGGCCAGCCCCAGCATTTT. Protein: CASSLSAGGQPQHF.

This clone was seen just once. This rearrangement joins TRBV4-3 to TRBJ1-3; D is uncertain. Looked up from germline, CDR1 is LGHNA and CDR2 is YSLEER. V lost 1 base and J lost 0, with 7 bases in between. This CDR3 is 15 amino acids long. CDR3 sequence (DNA): TGCGCCAGCAGCCAAGGATCCAGCTCTGGAAACACCATATATTTT. Encoded protein: CASSQGSSSGNTIYF.

The chain is built from TRBV3-1 (or the pseudogene TRBV3-2) and TRBJ1-1; perhaps TRBD1 as D (6 bases). The germline CDR1 and CDR2 sequences are LGHDT and YNNKEL (reference sequence). V lost 4 bases to trimming and J lost 4 bases, with 13 bases between them. This CDR3 has 14 residues. For the CDR3, the DNA is TGTGCCAGCAGCCGATTGACAGGAAGCACTGAAGCTTTCTTT. Its protein product is CASSRLTGSTEAFF.

J is TRBJ1-2 and V is TRBV28, with 7 nucleotides matching TRBD1. Trimming cost V 6 bases and J 6 bases; bases outside gene matches: 7. Germline CDR1 reads MDHEN; CDR2 reads SYDVKM. CDR3 size: 13 residues. The CDR3 nucleotides read TGTGCCAGCAGCTTCTACAGGGGCCATGGCTACACCTTC. This gives the protein CASSFYRGHGYTF.

The chain couples TRBV6-5 to TRBJ1-1; D remains unclear. Germline values: CDR1 MNHEY, CDR2 SVGAGI. This CDR3 is built from 13 residues. The V end lost 0 bases, the J end lost 10 bases, and 12 bases lay between the germline ends. This CDR3 reads CASSYSGGVGAFF. The DNA of the CDR3 is TGTGCCAGCAGTTACTCGGGAGGAGTTGGAGCTTTCTTT.

The chain uses TRBV6-6 and TRBJ1-1; the D is unclear. Germline V gene lookup returns CDR1 MNHNY and CDR2 SVGAGI (reference sequence). Trimming removed 6 bases at V and 1 base at J, with 12 bases between. The CDR3 is 14 amino acids. The CDR3 protein is CASSVLSENTEAFF. In nucleotides, the CDR3 is TGTGCCAGCAGCGTTCTTTCAGAGAACACTGAAGCTTTCTTT.

V usage is TRBV18 and J usage is TRBJ1-4, with D maybe TRBD1 (5 bases). Germline V gives CDR1 KGHSH, CDR2 LQKENI. V lost 2 bases and J 7 bases, leaving 14 bases between the germline ends. The CDR3 totals 15 residues. The CDR3 is CASSPFEGAGEKLFF. CDR3 nucleotide sequence: TGTGCCAGCTCACCATTTGAAGGGGCTGGTGAAAAACTGTTTTTT.

The chain has TRBV19 and TRBJ1-1; no clear D. The CDR3 extends over 12 amino acids. CDR1 LNHDA and CDR2 SQIVND come from the germline V gene (reference sequence). The germline V and J ends were trimmed by 5 bases and 4 bases, with 8 bases remaining between them. CDR3: CASSEAVTEAFF. CDR3 DNA: TGTGCCAGTAGTGAGGCAGTCACTGAAGCTTTCTTT.

The rearrangement links TRBV11-2 to TRBJ2-3; D possibly corresponds to TRBD1 (5 bases). The CDR3 runs to 13 residues. Between the trimmed V and J ends, which lost 5 bases and 3 bases, there was a span of 9 bases. Germline V lookup: CDR1 SGHAT, CDR2 FQNNGV. CDR3 in amino acids: CASSPQGTDTQYF. The CDR3 DNA reads as TGTGCCAGCAGCCCCCAGGGTACAGATACGCAGTATTTT.

DNA of the CDR3: TGCGCCAGCAGCTTGGGGGAGGGAGGCTATGGCTACACCTTC. Encoded protein: CASSLGEGGYGYTF. V gene TRBV5-1 combines with J gene TRBJ1-2; D ambiguous. Trimming took off 0 bases at V and 4 bases at J, with 10 bases between the two ends. The CDR3 consists of 14 residues. Germline V gives CDR1 SGHRS, CDR2 YFSETQ.

The chain has TRBV6-1 and TRBJ1-5; 8 nucleotides align to TRBD1. Germline-derived CDR1 and CDR2 are MNHNS and SASEGT. This CDR3 spans 17 amino acids. V lost 3 bases, J lost 2 bases, and 9 bases stayed unmatched. The CDR3 reads CASSDGAGGVRNQPQHF. CDR3 bases: TGTGCCAGCAGTGACGGGGCAGGGGGCGTTCGCAATCAGCCCCAGCATTTT.

V gene TRBV27 combines with J gene TRBJ2-7; 11 nucleotides line up with TRBD1. The V segment lost 6 bases and the J segment 5 bases; nucleotides outside the gene matches: 15. This CDR3 is 17 amino acids long. The V gene's germline CDR1 is MNHEY and CDR2 SMNVEV (reference sequence). This chain's CDR3 is CASRLSGGGTGGHEQYF. CDR3 DNA sequence: TGTGCCAGCAGACTATCCGGAGGTGGGACAGGGGGTCACGAGCAGTACTTC.

This clone is a singleton in its sample. The chain has TRBV19 and TRBJ1-1; D is ambiguous. V was pared by 1 base and J by 1 base, with 7 bases between. This CDR3 has 14 amino acids. Germline V gene data show CDR1 as LNHDA and CDR2 as SQIVND (reference sequence). The DNA of the CDR3 is TGTGCCAGTAGTATAGGAAGACAGAACACTGAAGCTTTCTTT. It is translated as CASSIGRQNTEAFF. Full variable domain (outside the CDR3, taken from reference TRBV19 and TRBJ1-1): DGGITQSPKYLFRKEGQNVTLSCEQNLNHDAMYWYRQDPGQGLRLIYYSQIVNDFQKGDIAEGYSVSREKKESFPLTVTSAQKNPTAFYLCASSIGRQNTEAFFGQGTRLTVV.

This clone was counted a few times. This rearrangement joins TRBV5-4 to TRBJ2-2, with 14 bases aligning to TRBD2. After removal of 4 bases from V and 5 bases from J, the junction contained 4 bases not matched to a gene. This CDR3 comprises 16 residues. Germline V gives CDR1 SGHNT, CDR2 YYREEE (reference sequence). The DNA for the CDR3 is TGTGCCAGCAGCATGGGACTAGCGGGAGCGACCGGGGAGCTGTTTTTT. Its protein is CASSMGLAGATGELFF.